Below are 23 T cell receptor beta chains sequenced from a single sample in a study of CD8+CD57+ T cells in acquired aplastic anemia. Profiles of TCR beta VDJ and CDR3 were generated from a genomic DNA template. TCRdb re-called the reads through MiXCR, storing one row per CDR3 protein. The profile shows hundreds of thousands of distinct CDR3 sequences, 60% to 80% of them singletons. The material sequenced was sorted CD4+, CD8+, or CD8+CD57+ T cells (not recorded which) from PBMCs. The receptor source for this set is a human donor in good health, serving as a control.

The chain has TRBV20-1 and TRBJ1-6; D remains unclear. Trimming removed 6 bases at V and 11 bases at J, with 20 bases between. The CDR3 spans 14 residues. The germline V gene encodes CDR1 DFQATT and CDR2 SNEGSKA (reference sequence). The CDR3 reads CSARTDQGPPPLHF. As DNA, the CDR3 is TGCAGTGCCCGGACGGACCAAGGGCCCCCACCCCTCCACTTT.

This clonotype was detected many times. V usage is TRBV4-2 and J usage is TRBJ2-5; TRBD2 aligns across 8 bases. This CDR3 spans 16 amino acids. Germline V gene sequence: CDR1 LGHNA, CDR2 YNFKEQ. V gave up 0 bases and J gave up 5 bases; unmatched junction bases: 8. CDR3 nucleotide sequence: TGTGCCAGCAGCCAAGAGGAGGGCCGGGGGGGGGAGACCCAGTACTTC. Its translation is CASSQEEGRGGETQYF.

The rearrangement links TRBV7-2 to TRBJ1-6; D unresolved. The CDR3 extends over 16 amino acids. CDR1 is SGHTA, CDR2 FQGNSA, per germline. V was shortened by 5 bases and J by 10 bases, with 21 bases between the two germline ends. The DNA for the CDR3 is TGTGCCAGCAGCATACACACAGTTAGCGGGAGATCACCCCTCCACTTT. This encodes CASSIHTVSGRSPLHF.

V and J are TRBV20-1 and TRBJ2-7; D not resolved. V shed 5 bases and J shed 2 bases, with 19 bases lying between them. The CDR3 consists of 15 residues. Germline V gene lookup returns CDR1 DFQATT and CDR2 SNEGSKA (reference sequence). The CDR3 here is CSASTAGHNTYEQYF. In nucleotides, the CDR3 is TGCAGTGCTTCCACGGCTGGCCATAACACCTACGAGCAGTACTTC.

To note about this clonotype: Sequence at one end of the junction differs from germline and may be a read error. The chain combines TRBV7-2 with TRBJ2-2; D is possibly TRBD1 (5 bases). The CDR3 runs 15 residues. Germline-derived CDR1 and CDR2 are SGHTA and FQGNSA. The DNA of the CDR3 is TGTGCCAGCAGCCGCCAGGGTGGTATCAGCGACGAGCTATTTTTT. Its protein is CASSRQGGISDELFF. Full variable domain (missing parts from reference TRBV7-2 and TRBJ2-2): GAGVSQSPSNKVTEKGKDVELRCDPISGHTALYWYRQSLGQGLEFLIYFQGNSAPDKSGLPSDRFSAERTGGSVSTLTIQRTQQEDSAVYLCASSRQGGISDELFFGEGSRLTVL.

A few counts support this clonotype. This chain uses TRBV30 with TRBJ1-4; the D gene is possibly TRBD1 (6 bases). CDR3 length: 14 residues. Per germline, CDR1 GTSNPN and CDR2 SVGIG (reference sequence). Trimming removed 3 bases from V and 3 bases from J, with 11 bases in between. The CDR3 DNA reads TGTGCCTGGAGCCCCGGGACATCTAATGAAAAACTGTTTTTT. Protein: CAWSPGTSNEKLFF.

Ten or more counts support this clonotype. The V gene is TRBV2, the J gene TRBJ2-3; TRBD1 might be the D (5 bases). Germline CDR1 is SNHLY and CDR2 is FYNNEI. Trimming shortened V by 7 bases and J by 2 bases, and 10 bases separated the two germline ends. The CDR3 is made up of 13 amino acids. The CDR3: CASTLDTTDTQYF. CDR3 coding DNA: TGTGCCAGCACCCTGGACACCACAGATACGCAGTATTTT.

As concerns this clonotype: The junction departs from the called germline gene at one end, perhaps through a read error. V is TRBV5-1 and J is TRBJ2-5; tentative D call: TRBD1 (7 bases). Germline CDR1 and CDR2: SGHRS and YFSETQ. The CDR3 consists of 16 residues. DNA for the CDR3: TGTGCCAGCAGTTTACAGGGGACTCCATACCAAGAGACCCAGTACTTC. It encodes CASSLQGTPYQETQYF.

The CDR3 sequence: CASSFPSYGYTF. The CDR3 nucleotides read TGTGCCAGCAGTTTTCCGTCCTATGGCTACACCTTC. The chain links TRBV28 to TRBJ1-2; D call uncertain. From germline, CDR1 is MDHEN and CDR2 SYDVKM. V was clipped by 3 bases and J by 4 bases, with 6 bases between them. The CDR3 contains 12 residues.

Of note for this clonotype: One end of the junction fails to match germline, which may point to a read error. V gene TRBV30 combines with J gene TRBJ1-3; no firm D call. Germline assignment: CDR1 GTSNPN and CDR2 SVGIG (reference sequence). CDR3 length: 13 amino acids. The CDR3 coding sequence is TGTGCCTTGAGTGTAATGTTTGGAAACACCATATATTTT. Translating gives CALSVMFGNTIYF.

This clonotype occurred a few times. J is TRBJ2-5 and V is TRBV15, with unresolved D. The J call may be mistaken, given a closer DNA end match to TRBJ2-1. Germline CDR1 and CDR2: LNHNV and YYDKDF (reference sequence). The CDR3 runs to 15 residues. The CDR3 sequence is CATSANYVRHNEQFF. Here the CDR3 DNA reads TGTGCCACCAGCGCTAACTACGTACGCCACAATGAGCAGTTCTTC.

This clonotype was counted at least ten times. At one boundary the junction diverges from the germline segment, which might be a read error. V usage is TRBV7-7 and J usage is TRBJ2-5; TRBD2 agrees at 7 bases. The CDR3 is 15 residues long. Germline V gene sequence: CDR1 SSHAT, CDR2 FNYEAQ (reference sequence). The CDR3 DNA is TGTGCTAGCAGCTTAGGGAGGGGCGGAAGAGAGACCCAGTACTTC. Translation: CASSLGRGGRETQYF.

This clonotype was counted ten times or more. The chain joins TRBV7-9 to TRBJ1-2, with 7 bases matching TRBD1. V dropped 6 bases and J dropped 4; count of bases not matched to a gene: 11. CDR1 and CDR2 from the germline V gene are SEHNR and FQNEAQ (reference sequence). The length of the CDR3 is 15 residues. This CDR3 is CASRRTGDPSYGYTF. The DNA for the CDR3 is TGTGCCAGCAGAAGGACAGGCGACCCGTCCTATGGCTACACCTTC.

This clonotype was counted only a few times. The chain carries TRBV20-1 and TRBJ2-7; D is possibly TRBD1 (6 bases). The CDR3 consists of 14 residues. With 5 bases removed from V and 7 bases from J, the gap between germline ends came to 21 bases. Germline V gene sequence: CDR1 DFQATT, CDR2 SNEGSKA (reference sequence). The DNA of the CDR3 is TGCAGTGCTGCGACGCTTGGACAGTCTGGAGAGCAGTACTTC. Protein product: CSAATLGQSGEQYF.

The J gene is TRBJ1-6, the V gene TRBV7-2, with TRBD1 identical over 9 bases. Looked up from germline, CDR1 is SGHTA and CDR2 is FQGNSA. The CDR3 loop spans 14 amino acids. V shed 3 bases and J 9 bases; nucleotides not matched to a gene: 3. CDR3 nucleotides: TGTGCCAGCAGCTTGGACAGGGGAGGTTCACCCCTCCACTTT. Protein product: CASSLDRGGSPLHF. The full variable domain, in which reference TRBV7-2 and TRBJ1-6 provide the parts outside the CDR3, is GAGVSQSPSNKVTEKGKDVELRCDPISGHTALYWYRQSLGQGLEFLIYFQGNSAPDKSGLPSDRFSAERTGGSVSTLTIQRTQQEDSAVYLCASSLDRGGSPLHFGNGTRLTVT.

Points on this clonotype: At one boundary the junction diverges from the germline segment, which might be a read error. The chain employs TRBV20-1 and TRBJ1-3; 8 bases are shared with TRBD1. Germline CDR1 and CDR2: DFQATT and SNEGSKA (reference sequence). This CDR3 is 14 amino acids long. The CDR3 coding sequence is TGCAGCGCTAGACAGGGGACGAGTGGAAACACCATATATTTT. Residues: CSARQGTSGNTIYF.

Ten or more counts support this clonotype. The V and J genes are TRBV12-3 or TRBV12-4 and TRBJ2-7, with TRBD1 identical over 7 bases. The V and J ends lost 6 bases and 4 bases, in that order; junction bases with no gene match: 6. This CDR3 has 13 amino acids. The CDR3 sequence is CASSLGQRYEQYF. Here the CDR3 DNA reads TGTGCCAGCAGCTTGGGACAGAGGTACGAGCAGTACTTC.

The table lists this clonotype with a count of one. The CDR3 carries no conserved terminal phenylalanine or tryptophan, so it likely arises from a read error. No DNA is shown, since the ends of the CDR3 on it are uncertain; the CDR3 is the one TCRdb lists. The rearrangement links TRBV9 to TRBJ2-2; the table names TRBD1, a call not compared with the DNA. From germline, CDR1 is SGDLS and CDR2 YYNGEE. The CDR3 is 12 amino acids in total, end residues counted. The CDR3 reads CASSVSGGPGAN.

The chain links TRBV9 to TRBJ2-2, with D possibly TRBD1 on 5 matching bases. This CDR3 has 14 residues. Between the trimmed V and J ends, which lost 5 bases and 13 bases, there was a span of 21 bases. From germline, CDR1 is SGDLS and CDR2 YYNGEE. The CDR3 coding sequence is TGTGCCAGCAGTGGGGCCACGAGCAATCGGCCGCTGTTTTTT. Translating gives CASSGATSNRPLFF. Drawing the rest from reference TRBV9 and TRBJ2-2, the complete variable domain is DSGVTQTPKHLITATGQRVTLRCSPRSGDLSVYWYQQSLDQGLQFLIQYYNGEERAKGNILERFSAQQFPDLHSELNLSSLELGDSALYFCASSGATSNRPLFFGEGSRLTVL.

The chain is built from TRBV20-1 and TRBJ2-3, with D perhaps TRBD1 or TRBD2 (5 bases each). Germline CDR1 DFQATT, CDR2 SNEGSKA (reference sequence). The V gene lost 3 bases and the J gene lost 5 bases, with 24 bases spanning the gap. This CDR3 spans 17 amino acids. For the CDR3, the DNA is TGCAGTGCTAGCGTAGGCACGGGACGGCCTGGGAGAGATACGCAGTATTTT. Translating gives CSASVGTGRPGRDTQYF.

This clonotype was seen at least ten times. The chain carries TRBV6-5 and TRBJ1-5; TRBD1 aligns across 9 bases. Germline V gene lookup returns CDR1 MNHEY and CDR2 SVGAGI. V trimming: 5 bases; J trimming: 9 bases; junction bases outside the gene matches: 8. CDR3 length: 14 amino acids. CDR3: CASSADRGSTPQHF. CDR3 DNA sequence: TGTGCCAGCAGTGCCGACAGGGGGAGTACGCCCCAGCATTTT.

This clonotype has at least ten counts. CDR3 bases: TGTGCCAGCAGCTTACTCCGGGGGTCCGGGGAGCTGTTTTTT. This encodes CASSLLRGSGELFF. V usage is TRBV7-9 and J usage is TRBJ2-2; D might be TRBD2 (6 bases). The CDR3 is made up of 14 amino acids. V lost 2 bases and J lost 6, with 10 bases in between. Germline values: CDR1 SEHNR, CDR2 FQNEAQ (reference sequence).

The chain links TRBV10-3 to TRBJ1-6, with D hard to call. CDR3 length: 16 residues. The V end lost 4 bases, the J end lost 8 bases, and 18 bases lay between the germline ends. The germline gives CDR1 ENHRY, CDR2 SYGVKD. The CDR3 region has the DNA TGTGCCATCAGTGGCACCCGCCAGGCCGCTGATTCACCCCTCCACTTT. This encodes CAISGTRQAADSPLHF.